This TCR beta chain stems from a study of identical twins (dated by TCRdb to 2016 to 2017). For the study in its entirety: To test whether fetal clonotypes persist, this study deep-sequenced TCR alpha and beta repertoires from monozygotic twins, from unrelated adults of various ages, and from cord blood. To rule out contamination, the twin experiments were replicated at different times with different library preparation protocols. Beyond this particular receptor, the publication reports: Because the same donors could not be followed over many years, conclusions were based on cross-sectional statistical analysis. In monozygotic twins, out-of-frame TCR alpha sharing was systematically underestimated by recombination models, although the models agreed with sharing between unrelated individuals. Compared with coincidental sharing between unrelated individuals, an excess of low generation-probability sequences was observed among out-of-frame TCR alpha sequences shared between twins. A weaker excess of twin sharing was found in beta out-of-frame sequences because the signal-to-noise ratio was lowered by fewer shared sequences. Abundant cord blood beta clonotypes had fewer insertions, young adult naive repertoires showed a similar but weaker trend, and memory repertoires showed no such trend. Invariant T cells such as MAIT and iNKT could partly confound zero-insertion analyses, although diverse VJ usage argued against such confounding for most clonotypes.

Comment on this clonotype: What antigen it recognizes has not been identified. Per-base qualities were not stored, and no clone one base away is much larger.

V loses 2 bases of germline sequence and J loses 5 bases, and the interval between the two ends is 12 bases. Counted from cysteine to phenylalanine, this CDR3 has 14 amino acids. The CDR3 DNA has 42 bases and is translated from base 1. Looking up the germline V gene yields CDR1 MNHEY and CDR2 SVGEGT. To prepare the library, 5' RACE was applied. Sequencing was performed on an Illumina HiSeq 2000. A universal primer binding site was introduced by template switching, and a unique molecular identifier was present in the final cDNA, enabling accurate counting of TCR cDNA molecules. Specific primers in the conserved constant-segment region were used to synthesize first-strand cDNA for TCR alpha and beta chains. To control for contamination, each cDNA library was double barcoded with a SMART-Mk sample barcode plus Illumina barcodes. TruSeq adapter sequences, together with Illumina sample barcodes, were added in two successive PCR steps. The Illumina HiSeq platform was used with custom primers to sequence TCR alpha and beta cDNA libraries. In the paper's pipeline: Unique molecular identifiers were extracted from raw reads with MiGEC, and CDR3 positions were determined with MiXCR. Recombination models were inferred per individual with the repgenHMM and IGoR tools using an EM algorithm. Shared clonotypes were analyzed with the tcR package in R, and sharing was normalized by the product of cloneset sizes. To study raw recombination without the effects of thymic and clonal selection, out-of-frame nonproductive sequences were analyzed. In TCRdb, the public reads were trimmed at Q25 with fastp and aligned with MiXCR, with productive beta chains retained. All rows with the same CDR3 protein become a single entry with the most common DNA and genes. The V and J calls, along with clone size, are taken from TCRdb and not from the paper's own processing. The sample table lists roughly 720,000 distinct CDR3 sequences, roughly 18% of them with a count of one. The ten largest clones represent about an eighth of the sample.

Only healthy Caucasian donors were included. The twin cohort comprised three pairs of female monozygotic twins, all aged about 18 to 30 years. The RNA used for TCR libraries was isolated from peripheral blood mononuclear cells. The same sample was also used in a study of T cells expressing NK-cell markers. As the second publication notes: TCR beta-chain repertoires were profiled in sorted CD3+CD56+NKG2C+, CD3+CD56+NKG2C- and CD3+CD56-NKG2C+ T-cell subsets from fewer than 10 donors. Seven of the eight sequenced donors were HCMV-seropositive and one was HCMV-seronegative. In several experiments an anti-gammadeltaTCR antibody was added to restrict sorting to alphabetaTCR-expressing T cells. In several donors, the dominant CD3+CD56+NKG2C+ clonotypes were found to rank among the top 10 CD8+ clonotypes and to make up roughly 1.0-7.5% of CD8+ T cells. Those dominant clonotypes were again the most abundant among CD3+CD56-NKG2C+ cells in a few donors, at 28.3-60.1%. Whether the expanded NKG2C-expressing T cell clones were specific for HCMV antigens remained unclear. All eight donors whose samples were sequenced were randomly selected healthy volunteers, three of them men and five women. HCMV serostatus was determined by detecting HCMV-specific IgG in serum with a commercial ELISA kit. For about 6 donors, bulk peripheral blood T-cell repertoires were additionally sequenced from unsorted PBMC. Reads were demultiplexed and grouped by UMI with MIGEC, and clonotypes were assembled and quantified with MiTCR. Only TCR cDNA sequences supported by at least two reads were kept to exclude erroneous sequences. The tcR package was used for downstream repertoire analysis, and clonotypes were matched across fractions by CDR3 nucleotide sequence plus V segment. VDJmatch was used to annotate antigen specificity against VDJdb, with one amino acid substitution in CDR3 permitted.

The source is a woman younger than 35 in good health. The rearranged segments are TRBV6-2 or TRBV6-3 and TRBJ1-1; the D gene cannot be named for sure. Sample: PBMCs. The CDR3 protein is CASSYEGLGTEAFF. In nucleotides, the sequence is TGTGCCAGCAGTTACGAGGGCCTAGGAACTGAAGCTTTCTTT.